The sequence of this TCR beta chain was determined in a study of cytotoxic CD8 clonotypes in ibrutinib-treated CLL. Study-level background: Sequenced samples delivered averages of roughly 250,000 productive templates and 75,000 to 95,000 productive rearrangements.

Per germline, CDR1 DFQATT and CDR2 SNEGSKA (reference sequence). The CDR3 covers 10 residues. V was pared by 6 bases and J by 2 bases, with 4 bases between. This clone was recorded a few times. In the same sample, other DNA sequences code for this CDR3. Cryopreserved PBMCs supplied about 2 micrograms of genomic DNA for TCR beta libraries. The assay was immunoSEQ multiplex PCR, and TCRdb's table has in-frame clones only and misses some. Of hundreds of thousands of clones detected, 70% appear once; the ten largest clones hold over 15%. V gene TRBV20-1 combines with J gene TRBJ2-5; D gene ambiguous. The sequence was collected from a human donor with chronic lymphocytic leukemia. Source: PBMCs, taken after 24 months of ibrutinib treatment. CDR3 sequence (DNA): TGCAGTGCACGACAAGAGACCCAGTACTTC. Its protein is CSARQETQYF.